This TCR beta chain stems from a study of blood T cell repertoires in COVID-19. CDR3 length: 18 amino acids. Original data processing: Estimated nucleated cell counts came from reference gene primer amplification. This table comes from immunoSEQ multiplex PCR, and its TCRdb copy is limited to in-frame clones, with some not included. V and J calls and clone size are as listed in that table; D and trimming were resolved from the DNA. The data hold a few hundred thousand clones, with about 86% observed a single time. The gene calls are TRBV21-1 and TRBJ2-2; the table's D call of TRBD1 was not tested on the DNA. TRBV21-1 is reported as a pseudogene. This clonotype was sampled from an elderly man with acute or convalescent COVID-19. The specimen was peripheral blood. In nucleotides, the CDR3 is TGTGCCAGCAGCCCCCGGGACAGGGGGCCTATGTTCACCGGGGAGCTGTTTTTT. As protein: CASSPRDRGPMFTGELFF.